This is a list of T cell receptor beta chains from one sample in a study of blood T cells in healthy people across ages. TCRdb passed the 5' RACE reads through MiXCR, listing each CDR3 protein once. The sample carries about 1.6 million distinct CDR3 sequences, roughly 32% recorded once. The source material was blood. These receptors all stem from a woman aged 25-40 years in good health. The CDR3 runs from the conserved cysteine through the conserved F or W. A D gene is named only where the DNA matches it firmly. Not all rows give a size; the values are once, few, many and, for expanded clones, a class.

.	TRBV7-9	TRBJ1-1	.	CASSPRDLLNTEAFF	TGTGCCAGCAGCCCCCGGGACTTACTGAACACTGAAGCTTTCTTT
.	TRBV15	TRBJ2-5	TRBD1	CATSGDRGQEIQYF	TGTGCCACCAGCGGCGACAGGGGCCAAGAGATCCAGTACTTC
.	TRBV4-1	TRBJ2-6	.	CASRPTRGGSGANVLTF	TGCGCCAGCAGACCAACACGAGGGGGGTCTGGGGCCAACGTCCTGACTTTC
.	TRBV29-1	TRBJ2-1	TRBD2	CGVAPSGRLGNEQFF	TGTGGCGTCGCCCCTAGCGGGAGGCTAGGTAATGAGCAGTTCTTC
.	TRBV4-1	TRBJ2-3	TRBD2	CASSLGLMHTDTQYF	TGCGCCAGCAGCTTGGGACTAATGCACACAGATACGCAGTATTTT
.	TRBV20-1	TRBJ1-1	.	CSVPFRGNTEAFF	TGCAGTGTTCCCTTCCGGGGTAACACTGAAGCTTTCTTT
.	TRBV9	TRBJ2-1	TRBD2	CASSPRSGSGEQFF	TGTGCCAGCAGCCCACGGAGCGGGAGTGGTGAGCAGTTCTTC
many	TRBV29-1	TRBJ2-3	.	CSVPQMRSTDTQYF	TGCAGCGTCCCCCAAATGCGGAGCACAGATACGCAGTATTTT
few	TRBV3-1	TRBJ2-7	.	CASSQDYSSYEQYF	TGTGCCAGCAGCCAAGATTACAGTTCCTACGAGCAGTACTTC
.	TRBV12-3/TRBV12-4	TRBJ2-7	.	CASSFNIYEQYF	TGTGCCAGCAGTTTTAACATCTACGAGCAGTACTTC
.	TRBV20-1	TRBJ2-1	.	CSARMGANYNEQFF	TGCAGTGCCCGGATGGGGGCTAACTACAATGAGCAGTTCTTC
.	TRBV5-1	TRBJ2-5	.	CASRGIRGAQETQYF	TGCGCCAGCAGAGGTATCCGGGGGGCGCAGGAGACCCAGTACTTC